The source of this T cell receptor (beta chain) is a study of spatial heterogeneity in lung cancer (dated by TCRdb to between 2018 and 2021). As for the study more broadly: Donors were around 69 patients with early-stage, untreated non-small cell lung cancer from the lung TRACERx cohort. Follow-up PBMC samples were sequenced whenever the samples were available, and the median time to follow-up was 2 to 3 years after resection. Beta-chain transcripts were consistently detected in greater numbers than alpha-chain transcripts, which likely reflects a higher abundance of beta-chain transcripts. In the raw uncorrected reads, each unique combination of TCR and UMI appeared more than ten times on average. The study quantitatively compared TCR alpha and beta repertoires across multiple tumor regions, matched nontumor lung and blood in non-small cell lung cancer. The study linked features of the TCR repertoire to counts of nonsynonymous mutations, which were determined by whole-exome sequencing of tumor tissue. At surgery, both alpha and beta chains were TCR-sequenced in 200 to 250 tumor regions, fewer than 80 matched nontumor lung samples and 50 to 60 PBMC samples. Beyond this particular receptor, the publication reports: Ubiquitous expanded tumor TCRs showed up in blood more often at tumor resection than at routine follow-up. Confirming at a functional level the hypothesis that regional TCRs recognize regional mutations was considered to require additional single-cell paired TCR alpha and beta sequencing. Only roughly 15 patients were included in the comparisons of baseline and follow-up blood repertoires.

According to the study, the label for this sample's time point signals: blood at routine non-recurrence follow-up after resection. Without any cell sorting, TCR sequencing was performed on whole RNA extracted either from tumor and nontumor lung tissue or from cryopreserved PBMC samples. Patients were selected for TCR sequencing only if sufficient RNA was available from at least two tumor regions. On this clonotype: Its specific antigen is unknown. The input lacks base qualities; no much larger clone sits a single base away.

Taken from the germline V gene, the CDR1 and CDR2 loops are SGHTA and FQGNSA. Unmatched junction bases come to 3, with V trimmed by 5 bases and J by 5 bases. Counted from cysteine to phenylalanine, this CDR3 has 14 amino acids. The DNA shown is the 42-base CDR3, in frame from base 1. The library came from 5' RACE. Sequencing was performed on a NextSeq 500. To allow correction of PCR and sequencing errors, the TCR library protocol tagged every TCR cDNA molecule with a unique molecular identifier. Concerning the study's data processing: Decombinator tools were used for TCR identification, UMI-based error correction and CDR3 extraction. TCRs above a frequency of 2 per 1,000, corresponding to the top 1% of the tumor frequency distribution, were defined as expanded. Each repertoire was subsampled 100 times to 5,000 TCRs, after which Renyi diversity was computed with the R vegan package. CDR3 similarity networks were constructed using string-kernel similarity of amino acid triplets, with links drawn between CDR3s whose pairwise similarity was above 0.82. Using fastp trimming at Q25 and MiXCR clonotype assembly, TCRdb reanalyzed the public sequencing data and kept in-frame beta chains. A single entry per CDR3 protein holds the most common genes and DNA from its merged rows. Clone size and V and J calls follow TCRdb, not the original study. A total of about 41,000 distinct CDR3 sequences appear in this sample, 10% to 13% of them only once. Clones ranked in the top ten supply roughly a sixth of the sample.

The chain is encoded by TRBV7-2 joined to TRBJ2-3; TRBD2 matches 11 bases in the middle. Sequences were derived from PBMCs, sampled at follow-up. The clonotype comes from a female donor with early-stage non-small cell lung cancer. For the CDR3, the sequence is CASSPGLAGDTQYF. The base sequence is TGTGCCAGCAGCCCCGGACTAGCGGGAGATACGCAGTATTTT.